Described below is a single T cell receptor (beta chain) sequence and its context. This record belongs to a study of blood T cell repertoires in COVID-19. Generated by immunoSEQ multiplex PCR, the TCRdb table keeps only in-frame clones and is missing some. The sample gives around 270,000 clones, over 80% of which show up once; around 3.1% is in the top ten. Sequencing was done on a sample of PBMCs or T cells enriched from blood (not recorded which). This clonotype was obtained from a woman in her thirties or forties who had been exposed to COVID-19.

The CDR3 coding sequence is TGTGCCAGCAGCTCATACCCGCAGGCCGCCTACGAGCAGTACTTC. Its protein is CASSSYPQAAYEQYF. This chain joins TRBV7-2 and TRBJ2-7; D is uncertain. V dropped 4 bases and J dropped 2 bases, with 15 bases sitting between them. The CDR3 spans 15 residues. Germline V gene lookup returns CDR1 SGHTA and CDR2 FQGNSA.